The clone carrying this T cell receptor beta chain has only a few counts. Its target is not known. Assay: immunoSEQ multiplex PCR; the TCRdb copy retains only in-frame clones and omits some. This sample has roughly 11,000 clones, with over 70% found just once. Repeated repertoire sampling spanned the course of chemoradiotherapy. The sample is drawn from a study of chemoradiotherapy in HPV16-positive cancers. Study observations and caveats: During treatment, candidate HPV-specific clones and E7-related motifs expanded in tumor. Only a couple of HPV16-positive patients supplied the functional HPV-specificity definition.

The length of the CDR3 is 13 residues. V gave up 9 bases and J gave up 1 base, with 12 bases separating them. Germline lookup yields CDR1 SNHLY and CDR2 FYNNEI. The clonotype originates from a human donor with HPV-associated anogenital cancer. Sample acquisition took place from a patient who underwent chemoradiotherapy. The V call is TRBV2, the J call TRBJ1-1; D is unclear. The CDR3 sequence is CARVATENTEAFF. The CDR3 bases are TGTGCCAGGGTCGCGACTGAGAACACTGAAGCTTTCTTT.